A single sample gave rise to the 5 T cell receptor beta chains below, sequenced in a study of T cell repertoires in aging, cancer and after chemotherapy. A mixed TRB-A/B primer pool amplified rearranged TRB by multiplex touch-down PCR. TCRdb called the multiplex PCR reads again in MiXCR, with one record for every CDR3 protein. This table has around 3,800 distinct CDR3 sequences, over 25% appearing once. TCR beta rearrangements were amplified from peripheral blood genomic DNA. What was sequenced was blood. These receptors came from a human donor in good health.

This CDR3 is CASSLTGLAVQETQYF. In DNA, the CDR3 is TGCGCCAGCAGCTTGACGGGACTAGCGGTTCAAGAGACCCAGTACTTC. The J gene is TRBJ2-5, the V gene TRBV5-1, with TRBD2 identical over 11 bases. The CDR3 has 16 residues. V was pared by 1 base and J by 2 bases, with 4 bases of the junction left unmatched. Germline assignment: CDR1 SGHRS and CDR2 YFSETQ.

The rearrangement joins TRBV19 to TRBJ1-6; maybe TRBD1 (6 bases). This CDR3 contains 16 residues. Deletions cut 7 bases from V and 7 bases from J, with 20 bases between. CDR1 is LNHDA and CDR2 is SQIVND in the germline V gene (reference sequence). CDR3 nucleotide sequence: TGTGCCAGTACCCAGAGTAGCGGGGGGCTGAATTCACCCCTCCACTTT. Amino acid sequence: CASTQSSGGLNSPLHF.

A word on this clonotype: A much larger clone sits a single nucleotide away, making a read error possible. The chain employs TRBV30 and TRBJ2-1; 9 positions match TRBD1. CDR1 and CDR2 from the germline V gene are GTSNPN and SVGIG (reference sequence). This CDR3 is built from 14 residues. V dropped 7 bases and J dropped 7; count of bases not matched to a gene: 11. CDR3 coding DNA: TGTGCCTTGAGCGGGACAGGGAGGGTAAATGAGCAGTTCTTC. Its translation: CALSGTGRVNEQFF. The variable domain in full, completed from reference TRBV30 and TRBJ2-1, reads SQTIHQWPATLVQPVGSPLSLECTVEGTSNPNLYWYRQAAGRGLQLLFYSVGIGQISSEVPQNLSASRPQDRQFILSSKKLLLSDSGFYLCALSGTGRVNEQFFGPGTRLTVL.

The chain combines TRBV7-2 with TRBJ2-1, with a tentative D call TRBD2 (5 bases). This CDR3 spans 16 amino acids. The V and J ends lost 4 bases and 6 bases respectively, with 19 bases between them. Germline values: CDR1 SGHTA, CDR2 FQGNSA. Written as DNA, the CDR3 is TGTGCCAGCAGCTCCCTAGCTCCGAGGGCGATCAATGAGCAGTTCTTC. Its protein is CASSSLAPRAINEQFF.

The genes are TRBV15 and TRBJ1-4, with 7 nucleotides matching TRBD1. V shed 2 bases and J 4 bases; nucleotides not matched to a gene: 4. This CDR3 spans 15 amino acids. Germline V gene data show CDR1 as LNHNV and CDR2 as YYDKDF (reference sequence). CDR3 bases: TGTGCCACCAGCAGAACGCGACAGGGTAATGAAAAACTGTTTTTT. Translated: CATSRTRQGNEKLFF.